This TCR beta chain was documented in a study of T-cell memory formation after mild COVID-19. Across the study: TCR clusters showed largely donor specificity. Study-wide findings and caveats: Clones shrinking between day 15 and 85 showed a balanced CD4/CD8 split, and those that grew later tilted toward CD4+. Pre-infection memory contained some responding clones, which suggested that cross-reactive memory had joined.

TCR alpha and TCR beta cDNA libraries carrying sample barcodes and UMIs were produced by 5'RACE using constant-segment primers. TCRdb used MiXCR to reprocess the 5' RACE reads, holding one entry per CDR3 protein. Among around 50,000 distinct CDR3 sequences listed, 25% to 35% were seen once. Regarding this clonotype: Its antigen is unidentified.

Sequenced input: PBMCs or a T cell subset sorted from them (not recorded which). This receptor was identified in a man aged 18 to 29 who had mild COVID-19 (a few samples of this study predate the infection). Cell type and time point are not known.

DNA of the CDR3: TGTGCCAGCAGTTATGGGCCAGGCTATGGCTACACCTTC. Its protein product is CASSYGPGYGYTF. The V call is TRBV6-5, the J call TRBJ1-2; D call uncertain. The CDR3 contains 13 residues. With 3 bases removed from V and 4 bases from J, the gap between germline ends came to 9 bases. The V gene's germline CDR1 is MNHEY and CDR2 SVGAGI.